This T cell receptor (beta chain) was identified in a study of blood T cell repertoires in COVID-19. At the level of the study: Material from acute and convalescent COVID-19 was sourced from the United States, Italy and Spain. T cells, B-cell-depleted T cells, or PBMCs supplied cDNA or gDNA.

TCRdb keeps only in-frame clones here, not all; method: immunoSEQ multiplex PCR. The sample gives 150,000 to 180,000 clones, approximately 92% of which show up once; roughly 15% is in the top ten. Germline V gene lookup returns CDR1 SGDLS and CDR2 YYNGEE. V dropped 2 bases and J dropped 6; count of bases not matched to a gene: 0. The CDR3 extends over 14 amino acids. The source is a woman in her 40s with acute or convalescent COVID-19. V and J are TRBV9 and TRBJ2-2; 11 bases fit TRBD2. Sequences were obtained from peripheral blood. CDR3: CASSVSGGAGELFF. Written as DNA, the CDR3 is TGTGCCAGCAGCGTTAGCGGGGGGGCCGGGGAGCTGTTTTTT.